These 11 T cell receptor beta chains were sequenced from one sample in a study of Ad26.COV2.S vaccination and SARS-CoV-2 variants. Measured with immunoSEQ multiplex PCR; TCRdb has only the in-frame clones, and not every one. The table shows some 390,000 clones, with about nine tenths occurring only once. Treatment here: about 20 received Ad26.COV2.S at low or high dose, single or two shots; several received placebo; per-sample allocation not given. Specimen acquisition occurred on day 63 following the initial vaccine or placebo injection. The material sequenced was peripheral blood, taken in a trial of Ad26.COV2.S vaccine versus placebo. The receptors come from a person between 18 and 59 years old who received the Ad26.COV2.S COVID-19 vaccine or a placebo.

The rearrangement joins TRBV5-6 to TRBJ2-3; D tentatively fits TRBD1 or TRBD2 (5 bases each). The germline V gene encodes CDR1 SGHDT and CDR2 YYEEEE. Between the trimmed V and J ends, which lost 3 bases and 2 bases, there was a span of 22 bases. The length of the CDR3 is 18 residues. The CDR3 region is CASSSAVDQGPNTDTQYF. The DNA of the CDR3 is TGTGCCAGCAGCTCCGCGGTTGACCAGGGACCCAACACAGATACGCAGTATTTT.

The chain uses TRBV5-6 and TRBJ1-2; 9 nucleotides align to TRBD1. J lost 3 bases, V lost 0 bases, and 3 bases had no gene match. Germline CDR1 is SGHDT and CDR2 is YYEEEE. CDR3 length: 15 residues. This chain's CDR3 is CASSLGGQGDYGYTF. The CDR3 region has the DNA TGTGCCAGCAGCTTGGGGGGACAGGGTGACTATGGCTACACCTTC.

This chain joins TRBV5-1 and TRBJ1-1; D gene unclear. The CDR3 runs 13 residues. V lost 2 bases, J lost 1 base, and 6 bases lay in between. Germline CDR1 SGHRS, CDR2 YFSETQ. In nucleotides, the CDR3 is TGCGCCAGCAGCTTTGACAAGAACACTGAAGCTTTCTTT. Amino acid sequence: CASSFDKNTEAFF.

The rearrangement joins TRBV30 to TRBJ2-7; TRBD1 aligns across 9 bases. Germline CDR1 and CDR2: GTSNPN and SVGIG (reference sequence). This CDR3 is built from 19 residues. J lost 0 bases, V lost 7 bases, and 22 bases had no gene match. CDR3 bases: TGTGCCTACCTCGGACTCGACAGGGGGTTACCCTATTACTCCTACGAGCAGTACTTC. Encoded protein: CAYLGLDRGLPYYSYEQYF.

The chain uses TRBV28 and TRBJ1-2, with D uncertain. Germline lookup yields CDR1 MDHEN and CDR2 SYDVKM. CDR3 length: 12 amino acids. Trimming shortened V by 5 bases and J by 4 bases, and 8 bases separated the two germline ends. The CDR3 here is CASSVTTYGYTF. Here the CDR3 DNA reads TGTGCCAGCAGTGTCACAACCTATGGCTACACCTTC.

V and J are TRBV3-1 (or the pseudogene TRBV3-2) and TRBJ2-1; 7 nucleotides align to TRBD1. Germline lookup yields CDR1 LGHDT and CDR2 YNNKEL (reference sequence). Losses at the gene ends were 5 bases for V and 1 base for J; bases not matched to a gene: 17. The CDR3 has 19 residues. The CDR3 DNA sequence: TGTGCCAGCAGCACCACCGGGACAGCAAAAACCTTATCCTACAATGAGCAGTTCTTC. Translated, it gives CASSTTGTAKTLSYNEQFF.

This rearrangement joins TRBV27 to TRBJ2-6; D gene ambiguous. Germline loops: CDR1 MNHEY, CDR2 SMNVEV (reference sequence). V lost 0 bases to trimming and J lost 3 bases, with 21 bases between them. CDR3 size: 20 residues. CDR3 sequence: CASSLSTFGFGVLGANVLTF. The CDR3 bases are TGTGCCAGCAGTTTATCGACTTTTGGTTTTGGGGTCCTTGGGGCCAACGTCCTGACTTTC.

This rearrangement joins TRBV9 to TRBJ2-1; D is unclear. The germline gives CDR1 SGDLS, CDR2 YYNGEE. The CDR3 is made up of 13 amino acids. Deletions cut 0 bases from V and 8 bases from J, with 9 bases between. CDR3 amino acids: CASSVAVYDEQFF. The DNA of the CDR3 is TGTGCCAGCAGCGTAGCGGTATACGATGAGCAGTTCTTC.

The chain combines TRBV11-3 with TRBJ2-1, with D possibly TRBD2 on 5 matching bases. Germline CDR1 and CDR2: SGHNT and YENEEA. The CDR3 runs 14 residues. Trimming stripped 5 bases from V and 5 bases from J, with 13 bases between. The chain's CDR3 is CASSAFGINNEQFF. The CDR3 bases are TGTGCCAGCAGCGCCTTCGGGATTAACAATGAGCAGTTCTTC.

The CDR3 nucleotides are TGTGCCAGCAGTTTATCGGTGGGCACAGATACGCAGTATTTT. Translated: CASSLSVGTDTQYF. The chain combines TRBV27 with TRBJ2-3; D ambiguous. The germline V and J ends were trimmed by 0 bases and 1 base, with 5 bases remaining between them. Germline V gene sequence: CDR1 MNHEY, CDR2 SMNVEV (reference sequence). The CDR3 is made up of 14 amino acids.

The rearrangement uses TRBV7-2 and TRBJ1-6; unclear D gene. Germline V gene data show CDR1 as SGHTA and CDR2 as FQGNSA. This CDR3 region has 13 residues. The V gene lost 4 bases and the J gene lost 10 bases, with 11 bases spanning the gap. CDR3 protein: CASSSQTESPLHF. The CDR3 DNA follows: TGTGCCAGCAGCTCACAGACGGAGTCACCCCTCCACTTT. Full variable domain (rest looked up from reference TRBV7-2 and TRBJ1-6): GAGVSQSPSNKVTEKGKDVELRCDPISGHTALYWYRQSLGQGLEFLIYFQGNSAPDKSGLPSDRFSAERTGGSVSTLTIQRTQQEDSAVYLCASSSQTESPLHFGNGTRLTVT.